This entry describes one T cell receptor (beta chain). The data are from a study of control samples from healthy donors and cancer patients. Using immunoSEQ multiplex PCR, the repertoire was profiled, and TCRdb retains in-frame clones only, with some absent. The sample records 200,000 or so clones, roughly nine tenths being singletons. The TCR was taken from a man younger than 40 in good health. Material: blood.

CDR3 in amino acids: CASSLITDNSPLHF. The CDR3 DNA sequence: TGTGCCAGCAGTTTGATCACCGATAATTCACCCCTCCACTTT. This rearrangement joins TRBV6-5 to TRBJ1-6, with no clear D. CDR3 size: 14 residues. Trimming removed 4 bases at V and 5 bases at J, with 9 bases between. Germline V lookup: CDR1 MNHEY, CDR2 SVGAGI.